Sequencing of this T cell receptor beta chain was carried out in a study of T cell clusters in autoimmune cytopenias. On the study more broadly: The median distinct TRB clonotype count was 2,000 to 3,000 per sample, from a median roughly 55,000 reads.

With respect to this clonotype: What it recognizes is unknown.

The CDR3 is 14 amino acids. Germline loops: CDR1 KGHSH, CDR2 LQKENI. Study-wide results and caveats: TRB repertoire shifts in secondary cytopenia and chronic lymphocytic leukemia mostly reflected lymphoma, not autoimmunity.

TRB was amplified from about 270 ng of peripheral blood genomic DNA per sample. TRB was amplified by touch-down multiplex PCR, primer pools A and B combined. With the multiplex PCR reads reprocessed, TCRdb shows one record per CDR3 protein and no DNA. The ten top clones account for 4% to 5.5%, within a sample of 9,500 to 12,000 distinct CDR3 sequences. Separately, the same data were catalogued under a study of T cell repertoires in aging, cancer and after chemotherapy. According to that study: Over several months to years, re-sampled healthy donor repertoires clearly shared clones.

The clonotype originates from a human donor in good health. The chain recombines TRBV18 with TRBJ1-5. Sequenced input: peripheral blood. CDR3 sequence reads: CASSPWRDNGPQHF.